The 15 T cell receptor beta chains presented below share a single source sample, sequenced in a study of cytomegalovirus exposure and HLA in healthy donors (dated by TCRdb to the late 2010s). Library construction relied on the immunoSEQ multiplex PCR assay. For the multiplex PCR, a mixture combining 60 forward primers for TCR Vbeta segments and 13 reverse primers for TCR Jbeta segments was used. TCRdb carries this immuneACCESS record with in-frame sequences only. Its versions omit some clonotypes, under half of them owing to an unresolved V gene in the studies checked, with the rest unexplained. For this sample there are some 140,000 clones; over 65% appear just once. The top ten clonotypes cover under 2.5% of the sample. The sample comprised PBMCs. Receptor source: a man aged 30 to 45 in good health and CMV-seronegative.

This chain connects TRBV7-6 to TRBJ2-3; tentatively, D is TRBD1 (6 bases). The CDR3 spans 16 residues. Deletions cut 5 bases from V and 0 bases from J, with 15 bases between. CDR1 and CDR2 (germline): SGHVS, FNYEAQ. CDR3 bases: TGTGCCAGCAGCCTCCAACCGACAGGTAGCACAGATACGCAGTATTTT. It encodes CASSLQPTGSTDTQYF.

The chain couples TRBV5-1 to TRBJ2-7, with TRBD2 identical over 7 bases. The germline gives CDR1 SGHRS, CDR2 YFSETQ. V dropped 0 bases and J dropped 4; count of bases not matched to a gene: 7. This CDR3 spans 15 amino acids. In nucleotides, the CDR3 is TGCGCCAGCAGCTTGGCACCGGGGGGACGATACGAGCAGTACTTC. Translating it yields CASSLAPGGRYEQYF.

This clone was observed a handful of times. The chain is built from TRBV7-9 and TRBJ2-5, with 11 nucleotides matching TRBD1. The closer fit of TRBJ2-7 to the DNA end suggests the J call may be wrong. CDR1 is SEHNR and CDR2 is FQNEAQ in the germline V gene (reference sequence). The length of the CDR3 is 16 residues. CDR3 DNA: TGTGCCAGCAGCTTATACGGACAGGGGGCCACCTACGAGCAGTACTTC. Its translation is CASSLYGQGATYEQYF.

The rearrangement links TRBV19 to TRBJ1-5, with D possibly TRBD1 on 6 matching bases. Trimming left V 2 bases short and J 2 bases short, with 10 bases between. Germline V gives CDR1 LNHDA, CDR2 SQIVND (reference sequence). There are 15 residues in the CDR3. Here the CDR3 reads CASSIMGHRNQPQHF. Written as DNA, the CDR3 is TGTGCCAGTAGTATAATGGGACACCGCAATCAGCCCCAGCATTTT.

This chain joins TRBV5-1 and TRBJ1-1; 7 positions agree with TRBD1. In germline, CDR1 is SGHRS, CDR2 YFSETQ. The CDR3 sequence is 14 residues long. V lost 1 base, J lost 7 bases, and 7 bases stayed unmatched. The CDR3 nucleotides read TGCGCCAGCAGCTTGTTAGGGGGCGATGATGAAGCTTTCTTT. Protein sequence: CASSLLGGDDEAFF.

The CDR3: CASSDGAGADTQYF. The CDR3 bases are TGCGCCAGCAGCGATGGGGCGGGGGCAGATACGCAGTATTTT. The rearrangement uses TRBV5-1 and TRBJ2-3; 7 bases align to TRBD2. Germline loops: CDR1 SGHRS, CDR2 YFSETQ. The CDR3 is made up of 14 amino acids. Trimming removed 4 bases from V and 4 bases from J; junction bases left unmatched: 6. Drawing the rest from reference TRBV5-1 and TRBJ2-3, the complete variable domain is KAGVTQTPRYLIKTRGQQVTLSCSPISGHRSVSWYQQTPGQGLQFLFEYFSETQRNKGNFPGRFSGRQFSNSRSEMNVSTLELGDSALYLCASSDGAGADTQYFGPGTRLTVL.

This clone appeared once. The CDR3 sequence is CASSPTSGGAPGTGELFF. The CDR3 nucleotides are TGTGCCAGCAGCCCGACTAGCGGGGGGGCTCCGGGCACCGGGGAGCTGTTTTTT. The chain links TRBV7-9 to TRBJ2-2, with 14 bases that match TRBD2. The CDR3 loop spans 18 amino acids. Germline V gene lookup returns CDR1 SEHNR and CDR2 FQNEAQ (reference sequence). V was clipped by 5 bases and J by 4 bases; unmatched bases: 9.

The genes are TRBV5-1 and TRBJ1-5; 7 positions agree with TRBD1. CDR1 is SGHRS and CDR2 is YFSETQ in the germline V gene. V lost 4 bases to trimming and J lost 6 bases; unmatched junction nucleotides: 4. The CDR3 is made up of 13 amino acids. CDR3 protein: CASSAGGGQPQHF. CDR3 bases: TGCGCCAGCAGCGCAGGGGGTGGTCAGCCCCAGCATTTT.

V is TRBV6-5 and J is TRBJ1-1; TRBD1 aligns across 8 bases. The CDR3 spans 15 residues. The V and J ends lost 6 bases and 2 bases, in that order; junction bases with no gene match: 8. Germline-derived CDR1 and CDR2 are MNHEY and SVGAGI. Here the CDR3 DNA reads TGTGCCAGCAGACTCTCAGGGGGCGTAAACACTGAAGCTTTCTTT. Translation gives CASRLSGGVNTEAFF.

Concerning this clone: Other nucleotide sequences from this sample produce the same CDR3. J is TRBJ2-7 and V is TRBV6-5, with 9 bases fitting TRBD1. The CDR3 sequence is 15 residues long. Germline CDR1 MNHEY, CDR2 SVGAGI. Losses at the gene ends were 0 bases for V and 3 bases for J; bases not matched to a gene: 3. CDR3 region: CASSYSGTGSYEQYF. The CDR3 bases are TGTGCCAGCAGTTACTCCGGGACAGGGAGCTACGAGCAGTACTTC.

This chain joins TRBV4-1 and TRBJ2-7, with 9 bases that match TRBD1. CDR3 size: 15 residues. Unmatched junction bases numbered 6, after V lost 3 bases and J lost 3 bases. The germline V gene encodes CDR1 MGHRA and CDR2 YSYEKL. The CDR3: CASSQLPGQGYEQYF. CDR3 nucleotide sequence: TGCGCCAGCAGCCAGTTGCCGGGACAGGGCTACGAGCAGTACTTC.

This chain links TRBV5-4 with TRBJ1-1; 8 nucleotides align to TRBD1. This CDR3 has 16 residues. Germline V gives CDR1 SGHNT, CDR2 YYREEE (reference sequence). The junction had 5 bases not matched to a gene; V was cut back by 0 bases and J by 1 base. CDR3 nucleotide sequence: TGTGCCAGCAGCTTGGACAGGGGGGGACCGAACACTGAAGCTTTCTTT. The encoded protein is CASSLDRGGPNTEAFF.

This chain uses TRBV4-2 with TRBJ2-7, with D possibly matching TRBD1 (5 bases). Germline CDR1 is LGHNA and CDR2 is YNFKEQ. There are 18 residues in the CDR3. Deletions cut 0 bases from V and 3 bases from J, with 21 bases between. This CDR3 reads CASSQETVDFFPLYEQYF. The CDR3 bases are TGTGCCAGCAGCCAAGAGACAGTCGATTTTTTCCCCCTCTACGAGCAGTACTTC.

In DNA form, the CDR3 reads TGTGCCAGCAGCCGGGACAGGGGGGCCTTCTACGAGCAGTACTTC. Translation gives CASSRDRGAFYEQYF. This sequence joins TRBV7-2 and TRBJ2-7, with 11 bases lining up with TRBD1. Per the germline V gene, CDR1 is SGHTA and CDR2 is FQGNSA. The V segment lost 5 bases and the J segment 3 bases; nucleotides outside the gene matches: 6. The CDR3 is made up of 15 amino acids.

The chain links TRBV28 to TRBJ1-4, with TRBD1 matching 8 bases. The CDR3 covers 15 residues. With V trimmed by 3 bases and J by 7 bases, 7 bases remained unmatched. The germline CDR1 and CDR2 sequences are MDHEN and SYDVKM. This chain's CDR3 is CASSFAGQGGEKLFF. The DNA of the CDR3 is TGTGCCAGCAGTTTTGCAGGACAGGGTGGTGAAAAACTGTTTTTT.